This TCR beta chain was sequenced for a study of T cell responses to AZD1222 COVID-19 vaccine. Notes on the study in general: Nearly half of the spike-specific TCRs reportedly recognize variant regions that carry no mutations. Donors skewed white British and female; clonal diversity was possibly underestimated. Two AZD1222 administrations were followed by greater Spike-specific TCR breadth and depth. Vaccine-related CD4 TCRs covered spike, predominating at 160-218 and 743-854.

Sequenced by immunoSEQ multiplex PCR; TCRdb stores in-frame clones only, minus some. The profile shows roughly 200,000 clones, more than 85% of them singletons. V lost 5 bases to trimming and J lost 1 base, with 8 bases between them. The germline CDR1 and CDR2 sequences are SGHNT and YENEEA. This CDR3 is built from 13 residues. A word on this clone: What it recognizes is unknown. Other DNA sequences in this specimen translate into the identical CDR3.

The receptor was derived from an adult in good health. Source: peripheral blood, taken on day 0 of MenACWY control vaccination. The chain has TRBV11-3 and TRBJ1-1, with D unclear. The CDR3, as DNA: TGTGCCAGCAGCCTGGGCGAGAACACTGAAGCTTTCTTT. Amino acid sequence: CASSLGENTEAFF.